Below are 24 T cell receptor beta chains sequenced from a single sample in a study of spatial heterogeneity in lung cancer. Study observations and caveats: Expanded alpha and beta TCR counts within tumors tracked tumor mutation counts.

Antigens of these TCRs are unknown. Time point denoted: sample taken at primary tumor resection. Using its own MiXCR run on the 5' RACE reads, TCRdb lists one record per CDR3 protein. Found here are some 10,000 distinct CDR3 sequences, 6.3% of them singletons; the top ten hold around 29%. This material consisted of lung tumor tissue, taken at surgery. The receptors originated from a male donor with early-stage non-small cell lung cancer.

In its sample, this clonotype was seen a few times. The chain recombines TRBV2 with TRBJ1-2; 7 bases match TRBD1. The CDR3 sequence is 15 residues long. Per germline, CDR1 SNHLY and CDR2 FYNNEI. Unmatched junction bases numbered 9, after V lost 6 bases and J lost 2 bases. CDR3 sequence: CASSLTGNSNYGYTF. In nucleotides, the CDR3 is TGTGCCAGCAGCCTGACAGGGAATTCAAACTATGGCTACACCTTC.

This chain links TRBV6-2 or TRBV6-3 with TRBJ2-7; possibly TRBD2 for D (6 bases). V lost 2 bases, J lost 3 bases, and 17 bases lay in between. There are 16 residues in the CDR3. Germline CDR1 and CDR2: MNHEY and SVGEGT. The chain's CDR3 is CASSYARGGRVYEQYF. In nucleotides, the CDR3 is TGTGCCAGCAGTTACGCACGGGGAGGCAGGGTCTACGAGCAGTACTTC.

This clonotype was seen repeatedly, ten times or more. The gene calls are TRBV9 and TRBJ1-5, with a tentative D call TRBD1 (5 bases). From germline, CDR1 is SGDLS and CDR2 YYNGEE. V was shortened by 4 bases and J by 2 bases, with 10 bases between the two germline ends. The CDR3 has 14 residues. Written as DNA, the CDR3 is TGTGCCAGCAGCTCTTGGGGCGGCAATCAGCCCCAGCATTTT. Protein: CASSSWGGNQPQHF. The variable domain in full, with the rest retrieved from reference TRBV9 and TRBJ1-5, is DSGVTQTPKHLITATGQRVTLRCSPRSGDLSVYWYQQSLDQGLQFLIQYYNGEERAKGNILERFSAQQFPDLHSELNLSSLELGDSALYFCASSSWGGNQPQHFGDGTRLSIL.

This clonotype was counted at least ten times. The chain uses TRBV7-9 and TRBJ2-1, with 9 bases fitting TRBD1. Trimming removed 6 bases from V and 4 bases from J; junction bases left unmatched: 4. Germline V lookup: CDR1 SEHNR, CDR2 FQNEAQ (reference sequence). This CDR3 region has 14 residues. CDR3 sequence reads: CASRMTGGYNEQFF. CDR3 nucleotides: TGTGCCAGCAGGATGACAGGGGGGTACAATGAGCAGTTCTTC. The full variable domain, completed using reference TRBV7-9 and TRBJ2-1, is DTGVSQNPRHKITKRGQNVTFRCDPISEHNRLYWYRQTLGQGPEFLTYFQNEAQLEKSRLLSDRFSAERPKGSFSTLEIQRTEQGDSAMYLCASRMTGGYNEQFFGPGTRLTVL.

This clonotype was picked up many times. V usage is TRBV6-2 or TRBV6-3 and J usage is TRBJ2-4; the match to TRBD1 covers 10 bases. The CDR3 sequence is 16 residues long. Germline CDR1 reads MNHEY; CDR2 reads SVGEGT. Losses at the gene ends were 6 bases for V and 1 base for J; bases not matched to a gene: 6. The CDR3 protein is CASRETGGSAKNIQYF. In DNA form, the CDR3 reads TGTGCCAGCAGGGAGACAGGGGGCTCGGCCAAAAACATTCAGTACTTC.

In this sample, this clonotype turned up many times. The V gene is TRBV20-1, the J gene TRBJ1-3, with D unresolved. The ends were cut back, 4 bases at V and 9 bases at J, with 16 bases in the middle. Germline CDR1 reads DFQATT; CDR2 reads SNEGSKA (reference sequence). CDR3 length: 13 amino acids. The CDR3 DNA is TGCAGTGCTATTAATCCGACCAGTGGCACCATATATTTT. Its protein product is CSAINPTSGTIYF.

In this sample, this clonotype turned up many times. The J gene is TRBJ1-1, the V gene TRBV4-2; D might be TRBD1 (6 bases). Germline V CDR1 and CDR2: LGHNA, YNFKEQ. This CDR3 comprises 16 residues. V gave up 1 base and J gave up 6 bases, with 18 bases separating them. The CDR3: CASSQGRGGRAAEAFF. For the CDR3, the DNA is TGTGCCAGCAGCCAAGGCCGGGGGGGCAGGGCCGCTGAAGCTTTCTTT.

This clonotype was detected ten times or more. The chain combines TRBV7-9 with TRBJ2-3, with D tentatively TRBD1 (6 bases). Germline CDR1 reads SEHNR; CDR2 reads FQNEAQ (reference sequence). This CDR3 has 17 residues. V was cut by 1 base and J by 5 bases, with 19 bases left in between. This CDR3 is CASSLGQGLSRGDTQYF. As DNA, the CDR3 is TGTGCCAGCAGCTTAGGTCAGGGGCTATCCCGAGGAGATACGCAGTATTTT.

This clonotype came up many times. The rearrangement uses TRBV4-2 and TRBJ2-7; D unclear. The CDR3 has 17 residues. With 3 bases removed from V and 2 bases from J, the gap between germline ends came to 20 bases. In germline, CDR1 is LGHNA, CDR2 YNFKEQ. This CDR3 reads CASSHGVERHATYEQYF. DNA for the CDR3: TGTGCCAGCAGCCATGGGGTCGAAAGACACGCTACCTACGAGCAGTACTTC.

This clonotype was seen repeatedly, ten times or more. The chain uses TRBV20-1 and TRBJ1-2, with 8 bases aligning to TRBD1. The germline V gene encodes CDR1 DFQATT and CDR2 SNEGSKA (reference sequence). CDR3 length: 11 amino acids. Trimming at V came to 7 bases and at J to 8 bases, leaving 6 bases not matched to a gene. The chain's CDR3 is CSEDRGNGYTF. CDR3 nucleotides: TGCAGTGAAGACAGGGGAAACGGCTACACCTTC.

In its sample, this clonotype is medium-sized. The chain has TRBV9 and TRBJ2-7; perhaps TRBD2 as D (7 bases). CDR3 length equals 16 residues. Germline V gene data show CDR1 as SGDLS and CDR2 as YYNGEE. The germline V and J ends were trimmed by 0 bases and 4 bases, with 17 bases remaining between them. CDR3 bases: TGTGCCAGCAGCGTAGGGGGAGGGGGGGGCTCGTACGAGCAGTACTTC. This gives the protein CASSVGGGGGSYEQYF. Supplemented by reference TRBV9 and TRBJ2-7, the full variable domain reads DSGVTQTPKHLITATGQRVTLRCSPRSGDLSVYWYQQSLDQGLQFLIQYYNGEERAKGNILERFSAQQFPDLHSELNLSSLELGDSALYFCASSVGGGGGSYEQYFGPGTRLTVT.

This clonotype has a handful of counts. The chain recombines TRBV27 with TRBJ2-4; the match to TRBD2 covers 9 bases. The J segment lost 10 bases and the V segment lost 6 bases, leaving 13 bases of the junction unmatched. The CDR3 covers 15 residues. Germline V gene sequence: CDR1 MNHEY, CDR2 SMNVEV (reference sequence). In DNA, the CDR3 is TGTGCCAGCAGACCGGCCGGGACTAGCCCCATTATTCAGTACTTC. It translates to CASRPAGTSPIIQYF.

The chain couples TRBV5-1 to TRBJ2-5; D gene uncertain. The CDR3 sequence is 15 residues long. V lost 4 bases and J 5 bases, leaving 18 bases between the germline ends. Germline V gene sequence: CDR1 SGHRS, CDR2 YFSETQ. The CDR3 loop is CASSPTGPGRETQYF. CDR3 bases: TGCGCCAGCAGCCCCACCGGGCCTGGTCGGGAGACCCAGTACTTC.

Ten or more counts support this clonotype. This chain connects TRBV6-2 or TRBV6-3 to TRBJ2-1; D might be TRBD2 (7 bases). Trimming removed 0 bases at V and 10 bases at J, with 16 bases between. CDR3 length: 15 residues. Germline lookup yields CDR1 MNHEY and CDR2 SVGEGT. CDR3 DNA: TGTGCCAGCAGTTACTCCCGGGGGGCGGGGGAGGAGCAGTTCTTC. As protein: CASSYSRGAGEEQFF.

By sample fraction, this clonotype is medium-sized. The chain has TRBV5-6 and TRBJ1-1, with D possibly matching TRBD1 (6 bases). Germline lookup yields CDR1 SGHDT and CDR2 YYEEEE. V shed 4 bases and J shed 5 bases, with 27 bases lying between them. The CDR3 contains 18 residues. Here the CDR3 reads CASSSFVYRDQWGTEAFF. In DNA form, the CDR3 reads TGTGCCAGCAGCAGCTTTGTGTACAGGGACCAATGGGGGACTGAAGCTTTCTTT.

This chain connects TRBV6-5 to TRBJ1-3; D call uncertain. The CDR3 covers 16 residues. Germline loops: CDR1 MNHEY, CDR2 SVGAGI. Trimming removed 0 bases at V and 0 bases at J, with 9 bases between. As DNA, the CDR3 is TGTGCCAGCAGTTACTCAGTTAAGAGCTCTGGAAACACCATATATTTT. Residues: CASSYSVKSSGNTIYF.

The chain links TRBV5-4 to TRBJ2-2; D is unclear. The CDR3 extends over 16 amino acids. V lost 4 bases and J 0 bases, leaving 13 bases between the germline ends. The germline V gene encodes CDR1 SGHNT and CDR2 YYREEE (reference sequence). CDR3 in amino acids: CASSPQPSANTGELFF. For the CDR3, the DNA is TGTGCCAGCAGCCCTCAGCCCTCCGCGAACACCGGGGAGCTGTTTTTT.

The chain uses TRBV3-1 and TRBJ2-5, with D uncertain. The CDR3 is 12 amino acids. Germline lookup yields CDR1 LGHDT and CDR2 YNNKEL (reference sequence). Trimming stripped 4 bases from V and 4 bases from J, with 7 bases between. CDR3 in amino acids: CASSLPRETQYF. The CDR3 nucleotides are TGTGCCAGCAGCCTACCTCGAGAGACCCAGTACTTC.

Turning to this clonotype: One end of the junction is discordant with germline, which a read error may explain. This chain joins TRBV4-1 and TRBJ2-6, with TRBD1 as a possible D gene (6 bases). The germline V gene has CDR1 MGHRA and CDR2 YSYEKL. This CDR3 is 16 amino acids long. The CDR3 nucleotides are TGCGCCAGCAGCCAAGATGCAGGGGCTGGGGTCAACGTCCTGACTTTC. Protein product: CASSQDAGAGVNVLTF.

The chain carries TRBV7-2 and TRBJ2-3, with unresolved D. With 1 base removed from V and 6 bases from J, the gap between germline ends came to 8 bases. This CDR3 spans 13 amino acids. Looked up from germline, CDR1 is SGHTA and CDR2 is FQGNSA. The chain's CDR3 is CASSLDLGDTQYF. The CDR3 DNA follows: TGTGCCAGCAGCTTAGATCTGGGGGATACGCAGTATTTT.

This clonotype was counted at least ten times. This rearrangement joins TRBV6-5 to TRBJ2-1; 12 positions match TRBD2. There are 16 residues in the CDR3. Per germline, CDR1 MNHEY and CDR2 SVGAGI. Trimming removed 5 bases from V and 7 bases from J; junction bases left unmatched: 9. The CDR3 protein is CASSALRTSGANEQFF. DNA for the CDR3: TGTGCCAGCAGTGCCTTAAGGACTAGCGGGGCGAATGAGCAGTTCTTC.

This clonotype was counted at least ten times. J is TRBJ1-2 and V is TRBV5-5; no reliable D call. The CDR3 covers 16 residues. Looked up from germline, CDR1 is SGHKS and CDR2 is YYEKEE (reference sequence). V shed 0 bases and J shed 1 base, with 13 bases lying between them. The CDR3 reads CASSLDPSLLNYGYTF. CDR3 bases: TGTGCCAGCAGCTTGGATCCGAGCCTCCTTAACTATGGCTACACCTTC.

This clonotype was counted at least ten times. The chain joins TRBV4-3 to TRBJ1-2, with D possibly TRBD1 on 6 matching bases. Germline CDR1 is LGHNA and CDR2 is YSLEER. The length of the CDR3 is 14 residues. V gave up 0 bases and J gave up 3 bases, with 8 bases separating them. This CDR3 is CASSQDYRDYGYTF. In nucleotides, the CDR3 is TGCGCCAGCAGCCAAGATTACAGGGACTATGGCTACACCTTC.

This clonotype was counted a few times. V is TRBV6-5 and J is TRBJ2-7; 9 nucleotides agree with TRBD2. The CDR3 loop spans 17 amino acids. Germline V gives CDR1 MNHEY, CDR2 SVGAGI. The V gene end was trimmed by 5 bases and the J gene end by 0 bases; junction bases not matched to a gene: 11. The DNA of the CDR3 is TGTGCCAGCAGTCACCGGGCTAGCGGGGTTTTCTCCTACGAGCAGTACTTC. Amino acids: CASSHRASGVFSYEQYF.